The 27 T cell receptor beta chains below come from one sample, sequenced in a study of blood T cell repertoires in COVID-19. Here immunoSEQ multiplex PCR was the method, and the copy in TCRdb shows in-frame clones only, minus some. This sample has about 70,000 clones, with approximately 84% found just once. Input material: peripheral blood. Receptors were obtained from a human donor in a cohort sampled during active COVID-19.

The rearrangement uses TRBV5-1 and TRBJ2-7, with TRBD1 matching 10 bases. The CDR3 is 14 amino acids. CDR1 and CDR2 (germline): SGHRS, YFSETQ. Trimming took 4 bases from V and 3 from J; bases not matched to a gene: 4. The CDR3 sequence: CASSPRTGGYEQYF. The CDR3 nucleotides are TGCGCCAGCAGCCCAAGGACAGGGGGCTACGAGCAGTACTTC.

The chain couples TRBV7-9 to TRBJ2-2; D may be TRBD1 (5 bases). Trimming stripped 1 base from V and 12 bases from J, with 12 bases between. The CDR3 runs to 13 residues. CDR1 SEHNR and CDR2 FQNEAQ come from the germline V gene (reference sequence). The CDR3 here is CASSLVVMGQLFF. The CDR3 nucleotides are TGTGCCAGCAGCTTAGTTGTGATGGGGCAGCTGTTTTTT.

The chain joins TRBV10-3 to TRBJ2-3; possibly TRBD1 for D (6 bases). The CDR3 length is 14 residues. Germline CDR1 ENHRY, CDR2 SYGVKD. V was shortened by 0 bases and J by 6 bases, with 10 bases between the two germline ends. The CDR3 region has the DNA TGTGCCATCAGTGAGTCGAAGGGGGATGATACGCAGTATTTT. Encoded protein: CAISESKGDDTQYF.

About this clone itself: The identical CDR3 is also encoded by other nucleotide sequences in the sample. The chain combines TRBV7-2 with TRBJ2-5; 7 bases are shared with TRBD1. Germline lookup yields CDR1 SGHTA and CDR2 FQGNSA. The CDR3 spans 14 residues. The J segment lost 5 bases and the V segment lost 0 bases, leaving 3 bases of the junction unmatched. CDR3 residues: CASSLAGGRETQYF. In DNA, the CDR3 is TGTGCCAGCAGCTTAGCAGGGGGCAGGGAGACCCAGTACTTC.

This rearrangement joins TRBV30 to TRBJ1-3, with D perhaps TRBD1 (5 bases). From germline, CDR1 is GTSNPN and CDR2 SVGIG (reference sequence). V dropped 5 bases and J dropped 0 bases, with 8 bases sitting between them. The CDR3 totals 13 residues. CDR3 sequence reads: CAWGTGSGNTIYF. Here the CDR3 DNA reads TGTGCCTGGGGCACAGGCTCTGGAAACACCATATATTTT.

The J gene is TRBJ2-1, the V gene TRBV7-9, with a weak D call TRBD2 (5 bases). V lost 1 base, J lost 4 bases, and 20 bases lay in between. The CDR3 loop spans 18 amino acids. Germline assignment: CDR1 SEHNR and CDR2 FQNEAQ (reference sequence). The CDR3 is CASSLGVWAAEGYNEQFF. The CDR3 DNA reads TGTGCCAGCAGCTTAGGGGTGTGGGCTGCAGAGGGATACAATGAGCAGTTCTTC.

The V and J genes are TRBV24-1 and TRBJ1-2; D gene uncertain. CDR1 and CDR2 from the germline V gene are KGHDR and SFDVKD. V was pared by 9 bases and J by 1 base, with 8 bases between. The CDR3 is made up of 12 amino acids. The CDR3 nucleotides read TGTGCCACCCCCAGGTTTAACTATGGCTACACCTTC. Amino acid sequence: CATPRFNYGYTF.

The genes are TRBV5-4 and TRBJ2-3; D is undetermined. V was shortened by 5 bases and J by 4 bases, with 8 bases between the two germline ends. The CDR3 covers 12 residues. Germline V lookup: CDR1 SGHNT, CDR2 YYREEE (reference sequence). The CDR3 nucleotides are TGTGCCAGCAGTACTTACTCAGATACGCAGTATTTT. Protein: CASSTYSDTQYF.

The chain uses TRBV7-9 and TRBJ2-5, with 9 bases matching TRBD1. The J segment lost 4 bases and the V segment lost 1 base, leaving 4 bases of the junction unmatched. This CDR3 spans 15 amino acids. The germline CDR1 and CDR2 sequences are SEHNR and FQNEAQ (reference sequence). In DNA, the CDR3 is TGTGCCAGCAGCTTAGGGGACAGGGCGGGAGAGACCCAGTACTTC. Protein: CASSLGDRAGETQYF.

This clone was detected once. The chain employs TRBV4-3 and TRBJ1-2; no clear D gene. Between the trimmed V and J ends, which lost 1 base and 3 bases, there was a span of 15 bases. This CDR3 contains 16 residues. In germline, CDR1 is LGHNA, CDR2 YSLEER. CDR3: CASSQVLGVTDYGYTF. The CDR3 DNA follows: TGCGCCAGCAGCCAAGTCCTGGGAGTGACTGACTATGGCTACACCTTC.

CDR3 sequence (DNA): TGTGCCAGCAGTGAAAGGGGGCTCAACTATGGCTACACCTTC. Its protein product is CASSERGLNYGYTF. The genes are TRBV6-1 and TRBJ1-2; 7 bases are shared with TRBD1. The CDR3 has 14 amino acids. V trimming: 2 bases; J trimming: 2 bases; junction bases outside the gene matches: 2. The germline V gene encodes CDR1 MNHNS and CDR2 SASEGT.

The V call is TRBV5-1, the J call TRBJ2-2, with 9 bases identical to TRBD1. With V trimmed by 0 bases and J by 4 bases, 7 bases remained unmatched. The CDR3 runs 17 residues. The germline CDR1 and CDR2 sequences are SGHRS and YFSETQ. The CDR3 coding sequence is TGCGCCAGCAGCTTGGCCCCGGGACAGGGCGGCACCGGGGAGCTGTTTTTT. It codes for CASSLAPGQGGTGELFF.

Concerning this clone itself: The same CDR3 is also encoded by other DNA sequences in this sample. The CDR3: CASSYDRGKTEAFF. The CDR3 nucleotides read TGTGCCAGCAGCTATGACAGGGGGAAGACTGAAGCTTTCTTT. The chain links TRBV13 to TRBJ1-1; 9 positions match TRBD1. The CDR3 length is 14 residues. J was trimmed by 5 bases and V by 4 bases; bases with no gene match: 5. Per germline, CDR1 PRHDT and CDR2 FYEKMQ (reference sequence). Full variable domain (outside the CDR3, taken from reference TRBV13 and TRBJ1-1): AAGVIQSPRHLIKEKRETATLKCYPIPRHDTVYWYQQGPGQDPQFLISFYEKMQSDKGSIPDRFSAQQFSDYHSELNMSSLELGDSALYFCASSYDRGKTEAFFGQGTRLTVV.

The CDR3: CASSLLTGGTYEQYF. The CDR3 coding sequence is TGTGCCAGCAGCTTGTTAACAGGGGGCACCTACGAGCAGTACTTC. The rearrangement joins TRBV5-4 to TRBJ2-7, with TRBD1 matching 9 bases. Germline CDR1 reads SGHNT; CDR2 reads YYREEE (reference sequence). V lost 1 base, J lost 2 bases, and 4 bases stayed unmatched. This CDR3 is 15 amino acids long.

The V call is TRBV18, the J call TRBJ2-5; 9 nucleotides match TRBD2. CDR3 size: 14 residues. Germline V lookup: CDR1 KGHSH, CDR2 LQKENI. The J segment lost 4 bases and the V segment lost 4 bases, leaving 4 bases of the junction unmatched. CDR3 in DNA: TGTGCCAGCTCACGGCTAGCGGGGTTAGAGACCCAGTACTTC. It is translated as CASSRLAGLETQYF.

This clone appeared a single time. The genes are TRBV9 and TRBJ2-7; maybe TRBD2 (7 bases). The CDR3 totals 20 residues. Trimming stripped 0 bases from V and 3 bases from J, with 28 bases between. Looked up from germline, CDR1 is SGDLS and CDR2 is YYNGEE. CDR3 sequence reads: CASSVVVRGGLAVSYYEQYF. CDR3 nucleotides: TGTGCCAGCAGCGTAGTAGTGAGGGGGGGACTGGCCGTGAGCTACTACGAGCAGTACTTC.

The CDR3 nucleotides are TGCGCCAGCAGTTCGAGGGGGACTATCATTTCCTACGAGCAGTACTTC. The encoded protein is CASSSRGTIISYEQYF. The genes are TRBV10-1 and TRBJ2-7; D perhaps matches TRBD2 (7 bases). Germline V gene lookup returns CDR1 WNHNN and CDR2 SYGVQD (reference sequence). The CDR3 sequence is 16 residues long. V was shortened by 5 bases and J by 1 base, with 18 bases between the two germline ends.

CDR3 sequence (DNA): TGTGCCAGCAGTTGGGGACTAGCGGGGGGAGATACGCAGTATTTT. Protein product: CASSWGLAGGDTQYF. The chain carries TRBV7-3 and TRBJ2-3, with 15 bases identical to TRBD2. Germline V gene lookup returns CDR1 SGHTA and CDR2 FQGTGA. J gave up 5 bases and V 6 bases, and 3 bases lay outside the gene matches. The CDR3 sequence is 15 residues long.

The count of this clone is one. The gene calls are TRBV19 and TRBJ1-2; 7 bases are a match to TRBD1. This CDR3 contains 14 residues. CDR1 and CDR2 (germline): LNHDA, SQIVND (reference sequence). The V segment lost 10 bases and the J segment 4 bases; nucleotides outside the gene matches: 12. CDR3 DNA: TGTGCCACCTCGGACAGGCCAGCCCTCTATGGCTACACCTTC. Amino acid sequence: CATSDRPALYGYTF.

The chain recombines TRBV30 with TRBJ2-7, with D tentatively TRBD2 (7 bases). From germline, CDR1 is GTSNPN and CDR2 SVGIG (reference sequence). This CDR3 is 15 amino acids long. Deletions cut 8 bases from V and 2 bases from J, with 22 bases between. CDR3: CAGWGGAGGAYEQYF. CDR3 in DNA: TGTGCCGGGTGGGGGGGGGCCGGGGGCGCCTACGAGCAGTACTTC.

The chain employs TRBV6-6 and TRBJ2-1; 8 bases line up with TRBD2. J was trimmed by 2 bases and V by 6 bases; bases with no gene match: 6. Germline assignment: CDR1 MNHNY and CDR2 SVGAGI (reference sequence). The CDR3 loop spans 15 amino acids. The DNA for the CDR3 is TGTGCCAGCAGGTACCTAGCGGGTGCCTACAATGAGCAGTTCTTC. Its translation: CASRYLAGAYNEQFF.

With respect to this clone: This sample also contains other DNA sequences that code for the same CDR3. The chain couples TRBV7-2 to TRBJ2-1; 8 positions match TRBD2. The germline V gene encodes CDR1 SGHTA and CDR2 FQGNSA. Trimming took 1 base from V and 4 from J; bases not matched to a gene: 3. The CDR3 contains 15 residues. CDR3 amino acids: CASSLVAGGYNEQFF. For the CDR3, the DNA is TGTGCCAGCAGCTTAGTGGCGGGGGGATACAATGAGCAGTTCTTC.

In this sample, this clone is medium-sized. The V call is TRBV7-9, the J call TRBJ2-7, with 12 bases matching TRBD2. The junction had 4 bases not matched to a gene; V was cut back by 4 bases and J by 0 bases. Germline V gives CDR1 SEHNR, CDR2 FQNEAQ (reference sequence). This CDR3 contains 16 residues. The CDR3 spells CASSSASGGASYEQYF. In DNA form, the CDR3 reads TGTGCCAGCAGCTCCGCTAGCGGGGGGGCCTCCTACGAGCAGTACTTC.

The rearrangement uses TRBV6-6 and TRBJ2-1; 8 positions agree with TRBD2. The CDR3 spans 13 residues. The germline gives CDR1 MNHNY, CDR2 SVGAGI (reference sequence). The V segment lost 5 bases and the J segment 9 bases; nucleotides outside the gene matches: 6. For the CDR3, the DNA is TGTGCCAGCAGTACGGGGGGGCAGAGTGAGCAGTTCTTC. This gives the protein CASSTGGQSEQFF.

The chain couples TRBV20-1 to TRBJ2-7; 8 bases fit TRBD1. This CDR3 region has 16 residues. The V gene's germline CDR1 is DFQATT and CDR2 SNEGSKA (reference sequence). The V gene end was trimmed by 3 bases and the J gene end by 0 bases; junction bases not matched to a gene: 10. CDR3 coding DNA: TGCAGTGCTAGTGGGCCAGGGGGCGCGAGCTCCTACGAGCAGTACTTC. Its protein product is CSASGPGGASSYEQYF.

V is TRBV24-1 and J is TRBJ2-7; D not resolved. The CDR3 totals 14 residues. Deletions cut 2 bases from V and 6 bases from J, with 13 bases between. Germline V gene sequence: CDR1 KGHDR, CDR2 SFDVKD. CDR3 residues: CATSDYRSRIEQYF. CDR3 coding DNA: TGTGCCACCAGTGATTATCGTTCCAGGATCGAGCAGTACTTC.

The V gene is TRBV6-5, the J gene TRBJ2-5, with D uncertain. Germline values: CDR1 MNHEY, CDR2 SVGAGI. The CDR3 sequence is 15 residues long. The V and J ends lost 8 bases and 2 bases respectively, with 18 bases between them. The CDR3: CASRPLEAGQETQYF. DNA of the CDR3: TGTGCCAGCCGACCCCTGGAAGCAGGACAAGAGACCCAGTACTTC.